This passage covers 5 T cell receptor beta chains from one sample sequenced in a study of blood T cell repertoires in COVID-19. The method was immunoSEQ multiplex PCR; TCRdb's version includes in-frame clones alone and lacks a portion of them. The sample holds hundreds of thousands of clones; roughly 80% are singletons and the top ten take about 4.8%. Specimen: PBMCs or T cells enriched from blood (not recorded which). These receptors were taken from a woman aged 45-60 years who had been exposed to COVID-19.

The chain joins TRBV18 to TRBJ2-6; a possible D gene is TRBD1 (6 bases). This CDR3 is built from 18 residues. The V gene's germline CDR1 is KGHSH and CDR2 LQKENI. Trimming removed 4 bases at V and 1 base at J, with 17 bases between. The DNA of the CDR3 is TGTGCCAGCTCACTGAAGACAGGAAGAAGTTCTGGGGCCAACGTCCTGACTTTC. Translating it yields CASSLKTGRSSGANVLTF.

This clone has just a few counts. The chain employs TRBV5-1 and TRBJ2-2; a weak D match, TRBD1 (5 bases). Germline CDR1 reads SGHRS; CDR2 reads YFSETQ. V was shortened by 2 bases and J by 2 bases, with 7 bases between the two germline ends. CDR3 length: 14 residues. CDR3 nucleotides: TGCGCCAGCAGCTTACAGGTCAACACCGGGGAGCTGTTTTTT. As protein: CASSLQVNTGELFF.

This clone was detected only once. The V and J genes are TRBV10-3 and TRBJ1-2, with D possibly TRBD1 on 6 matching bases. The CDR3 has 13 residues. From germline, CDR1 is ENHRY and CDR2 SYGVKD. V gave up 3 bases and J gave up 4 bases, with 9 bases separating them. The CDR3: CAISDQGSYGYTF. Here the CDR3 DNA reads TGTGCCATCAGTGACCAGGGGAGCTATGGCTACACCTTC.

V and J are TRBV12-5 and TRBJ1-5; 7 nucleotides match TRBD1. Germline V lookup: CDR1 LGHNT, CDR2 FRNRAP. V shed 2 bases and J 7 bases; nucleotides not matched to a gene: 8. The CDR3 spans 15 residues. Written as DNA, the CDR3 is TGTGCTAGTGGTTTGAATCCGACAGGGAACCAGCCCCAGCATTTT. Translating gives CASGLNPTGNQPQHF.

This rearrangement joins TRBV19 to TRBJ1-2; 7 nucleotides match TRBD1. Germline CDR1 and CDR2: LNHDA and SQIVND (reference sequence). V shed 6 bases, J shed 8 bases, and the junction held 12 bases outside the gene matches. The CDR3 spans 14 residues. The CDR3 region has the DNA TGTGCCAGTAGGGAAGGGGGCGTTAAGTCGGGCTACACCTTC. Translated: CASREGGVKSGYTF. The complete variable domain, with remaining parts taken from reference TRBV19 and TRBJ1-2, reads DGGITQSPKYLFRKEGQNVTLSCEQNLNHDAMYWYRQDPGQGLRLIYYSQIVNDFQKGDIAEGYSVSREKKESFPLTVTSAQKNPTAFYLCASREGGVKSGYTFGSGTRLTVV.